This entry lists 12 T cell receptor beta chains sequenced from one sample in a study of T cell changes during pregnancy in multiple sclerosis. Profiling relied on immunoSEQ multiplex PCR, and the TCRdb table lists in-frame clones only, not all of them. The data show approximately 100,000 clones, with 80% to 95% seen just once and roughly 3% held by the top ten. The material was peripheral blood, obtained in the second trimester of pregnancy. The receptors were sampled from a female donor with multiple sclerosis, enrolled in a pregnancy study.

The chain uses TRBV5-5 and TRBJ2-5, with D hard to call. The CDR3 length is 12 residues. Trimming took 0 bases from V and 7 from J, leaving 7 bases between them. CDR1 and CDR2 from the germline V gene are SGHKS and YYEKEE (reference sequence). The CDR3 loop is CASSLETGTQYF. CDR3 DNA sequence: TGTGCCAGCAGCTTGGAAACCGGGACCCAGTACTTC.

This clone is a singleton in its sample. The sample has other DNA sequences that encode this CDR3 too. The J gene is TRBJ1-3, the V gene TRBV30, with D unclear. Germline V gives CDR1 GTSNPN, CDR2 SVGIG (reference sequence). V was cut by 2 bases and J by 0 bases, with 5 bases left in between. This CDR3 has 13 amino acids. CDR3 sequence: CAWSTSSGNTIYF. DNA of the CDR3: TGTGCCTGGAGTACGAGCTCTGGAAACACCATATATTTT.

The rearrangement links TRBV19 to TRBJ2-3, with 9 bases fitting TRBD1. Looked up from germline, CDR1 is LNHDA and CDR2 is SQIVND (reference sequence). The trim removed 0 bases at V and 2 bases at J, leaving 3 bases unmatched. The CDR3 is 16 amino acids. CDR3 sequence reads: CASSIDGDRDTDTQYF. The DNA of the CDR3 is TGTGCCAGTAGTATAGATGGGGACAGGGACACAGATACGCAGTATTTT.

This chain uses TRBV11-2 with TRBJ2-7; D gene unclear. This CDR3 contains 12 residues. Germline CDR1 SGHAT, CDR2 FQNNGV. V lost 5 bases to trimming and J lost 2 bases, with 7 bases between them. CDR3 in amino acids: CASSLSPYEQYF. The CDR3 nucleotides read TGTGCCAGCAGCCTATCCCCCTACGAGCAGTACTTC.

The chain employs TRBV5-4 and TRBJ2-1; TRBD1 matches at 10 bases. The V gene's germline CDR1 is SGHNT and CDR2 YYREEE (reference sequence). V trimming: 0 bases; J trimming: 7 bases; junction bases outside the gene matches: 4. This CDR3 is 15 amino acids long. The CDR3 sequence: CASSLGDRGANEQFF. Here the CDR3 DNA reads TGTGCCAGCAGCTTGGGGGACAGGGGCGCAAATGAGCAGTTCTTC.

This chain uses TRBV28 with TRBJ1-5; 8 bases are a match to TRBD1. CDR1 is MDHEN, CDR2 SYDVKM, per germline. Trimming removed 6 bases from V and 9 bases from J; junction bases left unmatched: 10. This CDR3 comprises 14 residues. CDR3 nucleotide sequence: TGTGCCAGCAGAACCGGGACAGGTTCAGGGCCCCAGCATTTT. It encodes CASRTGTGSGPQHF. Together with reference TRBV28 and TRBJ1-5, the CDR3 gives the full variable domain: DVKVTQSSRYLVKRTGEKVFLECVQDMDHENMFWYRQDPGLGLRLIYFSYDVKMKEKGDIPEGYSVSREKKERFSLILESASTNQTSMYLCASRTGTGSGPQHFGDGTRLSIL.

CDR3 coding DNA: TGTGCCAGCAGCTTAACCCCCCCGCACAGGGCAGTCGGTTTAAACATTCAGTACTTC. Amino acid sequence: CASSLTPPHRAVGLNIQYF. The chain combines TRBV7-6 with TRBJ2-4; D may be TRBD1 (6 bases). This CDR3 contains 19 residues. Germline V lookup: CDR1 SGHVS, CDR2 FNYEAQ. V was trimmed by 2 bases and J by 6 bases, leaving 26 bases between them.

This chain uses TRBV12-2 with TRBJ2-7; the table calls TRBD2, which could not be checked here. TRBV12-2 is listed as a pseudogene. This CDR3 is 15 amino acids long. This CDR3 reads CASRSATGLFYEQYF. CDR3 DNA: TGTGCAAGTCGCTCAGCTACGGGACTCTTCTACGAGCAGTACTTC.

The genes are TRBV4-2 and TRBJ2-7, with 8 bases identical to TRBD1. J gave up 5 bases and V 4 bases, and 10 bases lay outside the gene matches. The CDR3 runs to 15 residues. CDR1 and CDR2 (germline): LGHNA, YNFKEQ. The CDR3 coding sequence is TGTGCCAGCAGCCCAAGCCATGGACAGGGAGACGAGCAGTACTTC. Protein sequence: CASSPSHGQGDEQYF.

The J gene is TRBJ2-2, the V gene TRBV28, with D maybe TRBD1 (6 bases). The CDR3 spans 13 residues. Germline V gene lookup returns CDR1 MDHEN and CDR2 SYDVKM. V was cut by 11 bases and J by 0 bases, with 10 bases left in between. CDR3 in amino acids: CAEGTPNTGELFF. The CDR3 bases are TGTGCCGAAGGGACACCGAACACCGGGGAGCTGTTTTTT.

The CDR3 nucleotides read TGTGCCAGCAGTTTGTTTCAGGGGAACACTGAAGCTTTCTTT. Translation: CASSLFQGNTEAFF. The genes are TRBV28 and TRBJ1-1; D may be TRBD1 (5 bases). The germline gives CDR1 MDHEN, CDR2 SYDVKM. CDR3 length: 14 residues. Trimming took 3 bases from V and 1 from J, leaving 9 bases between them.

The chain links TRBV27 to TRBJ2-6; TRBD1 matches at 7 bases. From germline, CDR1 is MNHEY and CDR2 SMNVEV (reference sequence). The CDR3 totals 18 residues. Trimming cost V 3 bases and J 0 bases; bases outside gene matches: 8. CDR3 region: CASSFLPTGLSGANVLTF. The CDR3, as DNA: TGTGCCAGCAGTTTCCTACCGACAGGGCTCTCTGGGGCCAACGTCCTGACTTTC.